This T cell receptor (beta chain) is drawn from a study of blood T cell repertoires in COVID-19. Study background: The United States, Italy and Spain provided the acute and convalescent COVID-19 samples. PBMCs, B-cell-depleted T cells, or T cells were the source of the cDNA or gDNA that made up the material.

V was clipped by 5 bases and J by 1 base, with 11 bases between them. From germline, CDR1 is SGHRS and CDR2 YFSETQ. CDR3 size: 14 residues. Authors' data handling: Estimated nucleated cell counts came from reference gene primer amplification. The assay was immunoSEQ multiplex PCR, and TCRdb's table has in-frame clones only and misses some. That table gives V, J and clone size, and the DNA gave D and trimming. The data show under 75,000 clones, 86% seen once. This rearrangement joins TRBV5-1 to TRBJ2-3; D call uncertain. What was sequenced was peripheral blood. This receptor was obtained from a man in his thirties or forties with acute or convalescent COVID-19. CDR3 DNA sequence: TGCGCCAGCAGGTATGACCAGGGCACAGATACGCAGTATTTT. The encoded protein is CASRYDQGTDTQYF.